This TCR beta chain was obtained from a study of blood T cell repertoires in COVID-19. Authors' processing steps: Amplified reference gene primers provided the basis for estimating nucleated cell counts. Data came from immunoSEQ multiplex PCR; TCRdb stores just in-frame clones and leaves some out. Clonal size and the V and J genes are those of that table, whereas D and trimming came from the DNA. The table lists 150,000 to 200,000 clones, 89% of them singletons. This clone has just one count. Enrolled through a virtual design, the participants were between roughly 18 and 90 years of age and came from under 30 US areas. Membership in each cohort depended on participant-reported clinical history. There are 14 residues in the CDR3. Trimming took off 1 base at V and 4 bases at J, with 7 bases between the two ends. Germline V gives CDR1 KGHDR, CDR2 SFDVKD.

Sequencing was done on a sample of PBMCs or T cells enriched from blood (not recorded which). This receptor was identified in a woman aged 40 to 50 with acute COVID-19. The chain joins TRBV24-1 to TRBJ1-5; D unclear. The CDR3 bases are TGTGCCACCAGTGATTTCACGGGAAATCAGCCCCAGCATTTT. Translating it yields CATSDFTGNQPQHF.